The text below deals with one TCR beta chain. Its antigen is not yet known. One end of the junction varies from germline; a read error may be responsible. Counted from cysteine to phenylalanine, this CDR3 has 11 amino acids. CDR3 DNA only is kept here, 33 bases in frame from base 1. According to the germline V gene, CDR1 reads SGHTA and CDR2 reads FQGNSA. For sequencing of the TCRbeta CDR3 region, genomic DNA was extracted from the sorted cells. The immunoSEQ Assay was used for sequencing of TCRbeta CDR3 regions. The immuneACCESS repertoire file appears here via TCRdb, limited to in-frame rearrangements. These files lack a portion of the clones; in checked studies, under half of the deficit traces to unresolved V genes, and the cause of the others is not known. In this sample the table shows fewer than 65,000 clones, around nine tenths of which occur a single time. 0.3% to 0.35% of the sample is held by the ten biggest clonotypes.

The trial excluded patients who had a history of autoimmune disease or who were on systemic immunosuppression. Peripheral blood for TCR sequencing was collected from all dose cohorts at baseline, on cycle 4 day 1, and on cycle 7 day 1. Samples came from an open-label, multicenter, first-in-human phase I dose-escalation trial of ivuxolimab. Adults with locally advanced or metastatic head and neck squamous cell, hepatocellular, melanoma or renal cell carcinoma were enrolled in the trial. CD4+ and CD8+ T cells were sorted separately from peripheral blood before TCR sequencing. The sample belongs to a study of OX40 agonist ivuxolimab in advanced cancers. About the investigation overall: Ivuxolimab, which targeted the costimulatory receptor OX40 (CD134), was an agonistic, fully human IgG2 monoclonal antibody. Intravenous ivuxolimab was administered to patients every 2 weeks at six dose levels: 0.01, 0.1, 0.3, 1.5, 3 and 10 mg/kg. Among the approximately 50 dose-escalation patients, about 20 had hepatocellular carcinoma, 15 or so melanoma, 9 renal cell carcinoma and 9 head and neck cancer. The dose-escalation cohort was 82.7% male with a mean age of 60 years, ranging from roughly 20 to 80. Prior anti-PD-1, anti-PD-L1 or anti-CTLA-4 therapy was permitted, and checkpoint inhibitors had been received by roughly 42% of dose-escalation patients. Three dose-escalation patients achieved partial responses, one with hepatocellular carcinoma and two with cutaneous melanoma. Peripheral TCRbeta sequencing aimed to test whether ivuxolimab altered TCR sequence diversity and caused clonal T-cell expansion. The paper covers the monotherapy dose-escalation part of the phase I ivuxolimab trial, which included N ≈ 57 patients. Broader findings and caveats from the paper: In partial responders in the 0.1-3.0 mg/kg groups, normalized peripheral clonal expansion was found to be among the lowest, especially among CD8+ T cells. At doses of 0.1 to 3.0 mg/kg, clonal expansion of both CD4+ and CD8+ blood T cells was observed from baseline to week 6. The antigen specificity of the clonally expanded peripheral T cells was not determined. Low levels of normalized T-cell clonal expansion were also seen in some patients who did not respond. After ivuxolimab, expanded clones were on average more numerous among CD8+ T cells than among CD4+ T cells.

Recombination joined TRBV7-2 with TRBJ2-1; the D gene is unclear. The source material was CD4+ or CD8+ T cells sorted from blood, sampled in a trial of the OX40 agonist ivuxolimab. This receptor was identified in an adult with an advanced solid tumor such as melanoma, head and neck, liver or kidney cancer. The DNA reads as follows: TGTGCCAGCAGCTCCTTCAATGAGCAGTTCTTC. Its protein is CASSSFNEQFF.